This TCR beta chain comes out of a study of blood T cell repertoires in COVID-19. Study information: The cDNA or gDNA used as material had been derived from T cells, B-cell-depleted T cells, or PBMCs.

Clones were sequenced by immunoSEQ multiplex PCR, and TCRdb holds only the in-frame ones, with some missing. The sample has a few hundred thousand clones; 80% to 90% are singletons. Trimming cost V 4 bases and J 4 bases; bases outside gene matches: 1. This CDR3 is built from 14 residues. The germline CDR1 and CDR2 sequences are SGHTA and FQGNSA. Note on this clone: Other DNA sequences from this sample encode an identical CDR3 as well.

Those enrolled, adults aged roughly 18 to 89 years, came from about 24 US areas. This receptor was obtained from a middle-aged woman who had been exposed to COVID-19. V is TRBV7-2 and J is TRBJ1-6; TRBD1 aligns across 7 bases. The sequenced material came from PBMCs or T cells enriched from blood (not recorded which). Here the CDR3 reads CASSSGQYNSPLHF. CDR3 DNA sequence: TGTGCCAGCAGCTCGGGACAGTATAATTCACCCCTCCACTTT.